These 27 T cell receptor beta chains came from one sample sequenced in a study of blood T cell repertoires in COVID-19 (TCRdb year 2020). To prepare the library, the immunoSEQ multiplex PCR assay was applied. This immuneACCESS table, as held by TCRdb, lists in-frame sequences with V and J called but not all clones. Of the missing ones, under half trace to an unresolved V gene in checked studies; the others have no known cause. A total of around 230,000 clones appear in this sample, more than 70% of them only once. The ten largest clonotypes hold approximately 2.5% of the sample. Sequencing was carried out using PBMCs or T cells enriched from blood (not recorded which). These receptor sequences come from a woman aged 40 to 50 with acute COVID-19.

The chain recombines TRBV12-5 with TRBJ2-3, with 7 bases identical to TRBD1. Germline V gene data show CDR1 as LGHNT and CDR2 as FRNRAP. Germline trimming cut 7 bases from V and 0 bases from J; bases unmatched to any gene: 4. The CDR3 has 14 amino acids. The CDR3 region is CASAKDRSTDTQYF. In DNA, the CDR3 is TGTGCTAGTGCGAAGGACAGGAGCACAGATACGCAGTATTTT.

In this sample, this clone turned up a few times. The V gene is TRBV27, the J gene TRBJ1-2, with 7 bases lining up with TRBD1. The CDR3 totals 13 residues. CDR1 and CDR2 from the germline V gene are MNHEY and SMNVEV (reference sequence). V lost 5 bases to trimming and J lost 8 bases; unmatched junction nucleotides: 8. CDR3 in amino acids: CASSLRQGIGYTF. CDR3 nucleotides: TGTGCCAGCAGTCTACGACAGGGCATAGGCTACACCTTC.

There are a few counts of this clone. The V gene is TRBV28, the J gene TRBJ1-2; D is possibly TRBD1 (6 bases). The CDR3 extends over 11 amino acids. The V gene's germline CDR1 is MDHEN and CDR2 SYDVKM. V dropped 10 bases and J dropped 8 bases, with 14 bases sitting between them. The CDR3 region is CATDRYGGYTF. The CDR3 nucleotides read TGTGCCACCGACAGGTACGGCGGCTACACCTTC.

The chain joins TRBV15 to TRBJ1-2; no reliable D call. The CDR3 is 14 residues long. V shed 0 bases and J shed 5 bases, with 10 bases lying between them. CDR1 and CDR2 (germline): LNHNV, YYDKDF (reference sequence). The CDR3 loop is CATSRDGDGYGYTF. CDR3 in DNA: TGTGCCACCAGCAGAGATGGAGACGGATATGGCTACACCTTC.

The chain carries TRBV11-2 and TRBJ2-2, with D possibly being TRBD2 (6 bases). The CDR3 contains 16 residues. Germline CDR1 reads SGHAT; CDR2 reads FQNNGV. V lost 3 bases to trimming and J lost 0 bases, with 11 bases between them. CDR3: CASSLAGLSNTGELFF. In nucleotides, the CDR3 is TGTGCCAGCAGCTTGGCTGGACTATCGAACACCGGGGAGCTGTTTTTT.

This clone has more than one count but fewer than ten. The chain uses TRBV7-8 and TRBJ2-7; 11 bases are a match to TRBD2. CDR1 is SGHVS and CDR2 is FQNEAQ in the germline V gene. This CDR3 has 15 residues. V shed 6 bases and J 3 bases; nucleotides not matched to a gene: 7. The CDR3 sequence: CASSPGTSGYYEQYV. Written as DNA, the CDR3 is TGTGCCAGCAGTCCTGGGACTAGCGGCTACTACGAGCAGTACGTC.

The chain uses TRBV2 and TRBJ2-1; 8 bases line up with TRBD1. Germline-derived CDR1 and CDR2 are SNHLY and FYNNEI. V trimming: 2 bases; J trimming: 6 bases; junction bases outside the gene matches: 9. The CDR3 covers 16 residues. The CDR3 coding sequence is TGTGCCAGCAGTGAAATCCGACAGGGGAGCCGCAATGAGCAGTTCTTC. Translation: CASSEIRQGSRNEQFF.

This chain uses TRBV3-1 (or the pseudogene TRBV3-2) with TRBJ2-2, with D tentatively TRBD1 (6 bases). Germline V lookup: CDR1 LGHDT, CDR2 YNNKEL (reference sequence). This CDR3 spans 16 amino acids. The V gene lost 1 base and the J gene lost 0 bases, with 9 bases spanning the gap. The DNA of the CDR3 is TGTGCCAGCAGCCAAGGAACAGGGTCGAACACCGGGGAGCTGTTTTTT. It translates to CASSQGTGSNTGELFF.

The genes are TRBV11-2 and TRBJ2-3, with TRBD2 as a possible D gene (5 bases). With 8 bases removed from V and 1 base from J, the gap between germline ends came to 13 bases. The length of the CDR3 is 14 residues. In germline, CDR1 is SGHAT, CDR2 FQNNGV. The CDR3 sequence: CASDLLGGTDTQYF. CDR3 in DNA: TGTGCCAGCGACCTTCTCGGGGGCACAGATACGCAGTATTTT.

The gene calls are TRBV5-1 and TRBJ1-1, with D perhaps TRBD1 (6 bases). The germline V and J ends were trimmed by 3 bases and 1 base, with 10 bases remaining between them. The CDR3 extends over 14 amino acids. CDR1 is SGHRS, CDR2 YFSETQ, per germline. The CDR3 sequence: CASSSLQGNTEAFF. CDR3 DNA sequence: TGCGCCAGCAGCTCATTACAGGGGAACACTGAAGCTTTCTTT.

The CDR3 here is CASSTMTGRGTEAFF. CDR3 sequence (DNA): TGTGCCAGCTCAACAATGACAGGCCGGGGCACTGAAGCTTTCTTT. The rearrangement joins TRBV18 to TRBJ1-1; D possibly corresponds to TRBD1 (6 bases). Between the trimmed V and J ends, which lost 5 bases and 4 bases, there was a span of 17 bases. The CDR3 length is 15 residues. Germline V gene lookup returns CDR1 KGHSH and CDR2 LQKENI.

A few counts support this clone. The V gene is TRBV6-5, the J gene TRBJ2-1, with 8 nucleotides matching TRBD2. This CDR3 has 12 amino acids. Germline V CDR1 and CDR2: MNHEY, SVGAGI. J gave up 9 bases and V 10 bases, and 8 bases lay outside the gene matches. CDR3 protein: CAIENAGGEQFF. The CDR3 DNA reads TGTGCCATCGAAAACGCGGGGGGTGAGCAGTTCTTC.

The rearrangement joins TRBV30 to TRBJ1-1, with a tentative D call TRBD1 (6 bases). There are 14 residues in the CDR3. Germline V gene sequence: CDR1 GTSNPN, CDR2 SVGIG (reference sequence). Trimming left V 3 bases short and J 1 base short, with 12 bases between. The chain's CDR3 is CAWRLDSPNTEAFF. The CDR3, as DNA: TGTGCCTGGAGGTTGGACAGCCCGAACACTGAAGCTTTCTTT.

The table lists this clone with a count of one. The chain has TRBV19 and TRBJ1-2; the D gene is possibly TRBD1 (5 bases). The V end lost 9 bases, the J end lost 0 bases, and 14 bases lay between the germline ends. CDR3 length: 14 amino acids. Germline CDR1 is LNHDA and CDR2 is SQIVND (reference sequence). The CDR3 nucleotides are TGTGCCAGCTATAGGAGGGGCTCTAACTATGGCTACACCTTC. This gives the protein CASYRRGSNYGYTF.

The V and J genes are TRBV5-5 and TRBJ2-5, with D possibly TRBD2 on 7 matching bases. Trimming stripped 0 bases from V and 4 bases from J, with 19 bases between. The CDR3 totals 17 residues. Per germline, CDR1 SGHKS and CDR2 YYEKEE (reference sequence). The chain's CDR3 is CASSLGHGGAGRETQYF. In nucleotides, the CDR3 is TGTGCCAGCAGCTTGGGCCATGGGGGGGCAGGGCGAGAGACCCAGTACTTC.

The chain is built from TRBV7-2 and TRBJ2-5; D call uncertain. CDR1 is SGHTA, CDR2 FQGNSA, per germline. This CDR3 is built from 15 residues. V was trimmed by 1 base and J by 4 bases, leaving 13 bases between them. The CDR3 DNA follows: TGTGCCAGCAGCTTAGTTCGCCAGTCTCTAGAGACCCAGTACTTC. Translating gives CASSLVRQSLETQYF.

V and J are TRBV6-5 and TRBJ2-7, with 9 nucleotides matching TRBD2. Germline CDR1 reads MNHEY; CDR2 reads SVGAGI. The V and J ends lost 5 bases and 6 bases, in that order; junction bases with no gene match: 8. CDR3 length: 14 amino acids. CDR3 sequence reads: CASSRAGLAPEQYF. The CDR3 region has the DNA TGTGCCAGCAGTCGAGCGGGACTAGCTCCCGAGCAGTACTTC.

The CDR3 region is CASSLGQPGDSPLHF. The CDR3 DNA reads as TGTGCCAGCAGCCTGGGACAGCCGGGTGATTCACCCCTCCACTTT. V usage is TRBV7-6 and J usage is TRBJ1-6, with 7 bases matching TRBD1. This CDR3 is 15 amino acids long. V lost 5 bases, J lost 8 bases, and 9 bases stayed unmatched. Germline-derived CDR1 and CDR2 are SGHVS and FNYEAQ. Full variable domain (rest looked up from reference TRBV7-6 and TRBJ1-6): GAGVSQSPRYKVTKRGQDVALRCDPISGHVSLYWYRQALGQGPEFLTYFNYEAQQDKSGLPNDRFSAERPEGSISTLTIQRTEQRDSAMYRCASSLGQPGDSPLHFGNGTRLTVT.

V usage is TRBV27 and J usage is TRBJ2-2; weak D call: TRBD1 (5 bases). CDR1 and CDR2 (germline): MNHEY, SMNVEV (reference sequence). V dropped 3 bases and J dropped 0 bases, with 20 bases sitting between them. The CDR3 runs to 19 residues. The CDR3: CASSFRYQGAATNTGELFF. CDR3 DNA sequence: TGTGCCAGCAGTTTTCGGTACCAAGGGGCCGCCACGAACACCGGGGAGCTGTTTTTT.

CDR3 sequence: CASSEQKGNTIYF. The CDR3 DNA follows: TGCGCCAGCAGTGAACAGAAGGGAAACACCATATATTTT. The rearrangement links TRBV10-2 to TRBJ1-3; D remains ambiguous. The germline CDR1 and CDR2 sequences are WSHSY and SAAADI. CDR3 length equals 13 residues. Trimming stripped 3 bases from V and 4 bases from J, with 7 bases between.

In DNA, the CDR3 is TGCGCCAGCAGTGGCGGGGGGGCGCGAGAGACCCAGTACTTC. Its protein is CASSGGGARETQYF. The chain recombines TRBV5-1 with TRBJ2-5; 9 positions match TRBD2. The V gene end was trimmed by 5 bases and the J gene end by 4 bases; junction bases not matched to a gene: 6. The CDR3 totals 14 residues. The germline V gene encodes CDR1 SGHRS and CDR2 YFSETQ.

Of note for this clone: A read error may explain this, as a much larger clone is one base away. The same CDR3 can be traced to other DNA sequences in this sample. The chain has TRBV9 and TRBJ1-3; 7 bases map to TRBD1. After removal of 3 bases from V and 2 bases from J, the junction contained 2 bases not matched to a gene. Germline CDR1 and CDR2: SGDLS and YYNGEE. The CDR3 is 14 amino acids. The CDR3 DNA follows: TGTGCCAGCAGCGCCGGGACAGCTGGAAACACCATATATTTT. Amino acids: CASSAGTAGNTIYF.

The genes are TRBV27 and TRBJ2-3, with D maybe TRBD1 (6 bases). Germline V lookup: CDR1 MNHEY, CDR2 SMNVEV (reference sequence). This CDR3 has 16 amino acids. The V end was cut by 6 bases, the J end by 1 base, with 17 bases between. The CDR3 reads CASRARGEWGTDTQYF. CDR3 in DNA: TGTGCCAGCAGAGCCAGGGGAGAGTGGGGCACAGATACGCAGTATTTT.

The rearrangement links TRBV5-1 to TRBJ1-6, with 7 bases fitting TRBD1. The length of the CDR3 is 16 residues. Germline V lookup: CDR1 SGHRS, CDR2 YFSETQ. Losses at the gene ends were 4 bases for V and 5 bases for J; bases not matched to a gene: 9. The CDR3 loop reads CASSALTGIDNSPLHF. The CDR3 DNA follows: TGCGCCAGCAGCGCATTGACAGGGATCGATAATTCACCCCTCCACTTT.

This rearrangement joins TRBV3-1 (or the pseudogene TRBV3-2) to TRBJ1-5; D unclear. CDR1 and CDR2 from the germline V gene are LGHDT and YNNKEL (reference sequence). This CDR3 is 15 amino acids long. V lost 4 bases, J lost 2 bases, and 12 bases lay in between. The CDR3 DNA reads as TGTGCCAGCAGCCTCTCGACTTCGGGCAATCAGCCCCAGCATTTT. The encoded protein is CASSLSTSGNQPQHF.

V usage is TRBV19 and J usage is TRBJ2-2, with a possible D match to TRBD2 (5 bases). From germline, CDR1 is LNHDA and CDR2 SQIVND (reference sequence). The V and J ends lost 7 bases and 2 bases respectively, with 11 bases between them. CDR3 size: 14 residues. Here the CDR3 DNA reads TGTGCCAGTAATCGGGGAAGAAACACCGGGGAGCTGTTTTTT. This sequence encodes CASNRGRNTGELFF.

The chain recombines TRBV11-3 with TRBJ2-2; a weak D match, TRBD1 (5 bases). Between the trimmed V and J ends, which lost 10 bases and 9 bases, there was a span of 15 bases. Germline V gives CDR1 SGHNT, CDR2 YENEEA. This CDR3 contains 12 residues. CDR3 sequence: CATKGRSWELFF. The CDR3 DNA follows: TGTGCCACCAAGGGGCGGTCGTGGGAGCTGTTTTTT.